This entry is about one T cell receptor (beta chain). This sample was included in a study of cytomegalovirus exposure and HLA in healthy donors. The PCR was carried out with 60 Vbeta primers and 13 Jbeta primers. Sequencing was performed with immunoSEQ multiplex PCR; in TCRdb, only in-frame clones are kept and a portion is missing. This sample's table has about 78,000 clones. Nominally healthy donors provided the samples, though records likely missed some immune exposures. V was trimmed by 3 bases and J by 1 base, leaving 13 bases between them. Germline loops: CDR1 LNHDA, CDR2 SQIVND (reference sequence). CDR3 length: 16 amino acids.

The chain links TRBV19 to TRBJ1-5; the D is unclear. Sequenced sample: PBMCs. This clonotype was obtained from a female donor in good health and CMV-seropositive. CDR3 region: CASSMEGGSSNQPQHF. CDR3 DNA: TGTGCCAGTAGTATGGAAGGAGGGAGCAGCAATCAGCCCCAGCATTTT. The complete variable domain, with remaining parts taken from reference TRBV19 and TRBJ1-5, reads DGGITQSPKYLFRKEGQNVTLSCEQNLNHDAMYWYRQDPGQGLRLIYYSQIVNDFQKGDIAEGYSVSREKKESFPLTVTSAQKNPTAFYLCASSMEGGSSNQPQHFGDGTRLSIL.